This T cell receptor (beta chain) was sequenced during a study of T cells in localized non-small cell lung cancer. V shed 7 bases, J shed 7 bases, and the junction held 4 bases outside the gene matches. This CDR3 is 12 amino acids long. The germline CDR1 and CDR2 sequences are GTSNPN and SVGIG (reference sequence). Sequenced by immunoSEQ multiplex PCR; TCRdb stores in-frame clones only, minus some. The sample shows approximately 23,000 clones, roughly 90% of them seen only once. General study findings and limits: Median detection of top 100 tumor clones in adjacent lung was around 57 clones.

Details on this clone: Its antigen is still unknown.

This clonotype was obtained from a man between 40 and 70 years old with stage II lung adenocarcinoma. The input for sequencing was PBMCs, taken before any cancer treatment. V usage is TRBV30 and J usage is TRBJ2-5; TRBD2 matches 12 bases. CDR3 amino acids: CASTSGGTTQYF. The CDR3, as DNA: TGTGCCTCGACTAGCGGGGGTACGACCCAGTACTTC. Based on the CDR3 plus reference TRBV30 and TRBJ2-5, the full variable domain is SQTIHQWPATLVQPVGSPLSLECTVEGTSNPNLYWYRQAAGRGLQLLFYSVGIGQISSEVPQNLSASRPQDRQFILSSKKLLLSDSGFYLCASTSGGTTQYFGPGTRLLVL.